Described below is a single T cell receptor (beta chain) sequence and its context. Antigen: not known. This record comes from a study of OX40 agonist ivuxolimab in advanced cancers. Study-level background: Cohort: roughly 79% men, mean age about 60, aged about 23 to 80. Notes on the study in general: Mean expanded clone counts were higher in CD8+ than CD4+ T cells.

Patients with a history of autoimmune disease or on systemic immunosuppression were excluded. Repertoires were generated with immunoSEQ multiplex PCR, while TCRdb's copy carries only in-frame clones and drops some. The sample shows under 90,000 clones, 89% of them seen only once. Germline CDR1 reads SGHRS; CDR2 reads YFSETQ. CDR3 length equals 14 residues. Germline trimming cut 4 bases from V and 4 bases from J; bases unmatched to any gene: 1. V usage is TRBV5-1 and J usage is TRBJ1-4, with 10 bases identical to TRBD1. The receptor comes from an adult with an advanced solid tumor such as melanoma, head and neck, liver or kidney cancer. Sequencing used CD4+ or CD8+ T cells sorted from blood, obtained in a trial of the OX40 agonist ivuxolimab. The CDR3 sequence is CASSRTGGNEKLFF. The CDR3 coding sequence is TGCGCCAGCAGCAGGACAGGGGGTAATGAAAAACTGTTTTTT. The full variable domain, completed using reference TRBV5-1 and TRBJ1-4, is KAGVTQTPRYLIKTRGQQVTLSCSPISGHRSVSWYQQTPGQGLQFLFEYFSETQRNKGNFPGRFSGRQFSNSRSEMNVSTLELGDSALYLCASSRTGGNEKLFFGSGTQLSVL.